This T cell receptor (beta chain) was identified in a study of T cell responses to AZD1222 COVID-19 vaccine. Background on the study: Some second doses came at about 4 weeks and others at about 12 weeks; these were pooled. Notes on the study in general: Dominant CD4 TCR responses targeted spike regions 160-218 and 743-854.

The CDR3 covers 13 residues. Germline V CDR1 and CDR2: LNHDA, SQIVND (reference sequence). V lost 3 bases to trimming and J lost 7 bases, with 12 bases between them. Method: immunoSEQ multiplex PCR; TCRdb's copy keeps in-frame clones and lacks some. The profile shows fewer than 130,000 clones, 87% of them singletons. A few counts support this clone. Its target is not known. Distinct nucleotide sequences in the sample also encode this CDR3. V usage is TRBV19 and J usage is TRBJ1-2; TRBD1 might be the D (6 bases). The clonotype comes from an adult in good health. The material was peripheral blood, obtained on day 0 of AZD1222 vaccination. The CDR3 bases are TGTGCCAGTAGTATCGATACAGGGACTGGCTACACCTTC. It specifies CASSIDTGTGYTF.